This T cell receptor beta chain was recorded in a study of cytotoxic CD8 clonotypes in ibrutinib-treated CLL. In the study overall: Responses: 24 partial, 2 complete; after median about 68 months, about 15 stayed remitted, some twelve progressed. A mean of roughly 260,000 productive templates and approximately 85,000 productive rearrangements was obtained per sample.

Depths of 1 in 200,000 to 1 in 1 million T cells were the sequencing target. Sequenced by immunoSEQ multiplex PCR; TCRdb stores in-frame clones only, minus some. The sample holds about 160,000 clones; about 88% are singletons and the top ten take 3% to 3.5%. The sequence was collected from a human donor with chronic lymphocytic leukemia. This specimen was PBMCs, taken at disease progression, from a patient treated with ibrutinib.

As DNA, the CDR3 is TGTGCCAGCAGCCCGGGGGACAGCGTATTTAATGAAAAACTGTTTTTT. Protein product: CASSPGDSVFNEKLFF. The chain has TRBV5-6 and TRBJ1-4, with 7 bases that match TRBD1. This CDR3 is built from 16 residues. Unmatched junction bases numbered 10, after V lost 4 bases and J lost 4 bases. CDR1 SGHDT and CDR2 YYEEEE come from the germline V gene. The full variable domain, in which reference TRBV5-6 and TRBJ1-4 provide the parts outside the CDR3, is DAGVTQSPTHLIKTRGQQVTLRCSPKSGHDTVSWYQQALGQGPQFIFQYYEEEERQRGNFPDRFSGHQFPNYSSELNVNALLLGDSALYLCASSPGDSVFNEKLFFGSGTQLSVL.